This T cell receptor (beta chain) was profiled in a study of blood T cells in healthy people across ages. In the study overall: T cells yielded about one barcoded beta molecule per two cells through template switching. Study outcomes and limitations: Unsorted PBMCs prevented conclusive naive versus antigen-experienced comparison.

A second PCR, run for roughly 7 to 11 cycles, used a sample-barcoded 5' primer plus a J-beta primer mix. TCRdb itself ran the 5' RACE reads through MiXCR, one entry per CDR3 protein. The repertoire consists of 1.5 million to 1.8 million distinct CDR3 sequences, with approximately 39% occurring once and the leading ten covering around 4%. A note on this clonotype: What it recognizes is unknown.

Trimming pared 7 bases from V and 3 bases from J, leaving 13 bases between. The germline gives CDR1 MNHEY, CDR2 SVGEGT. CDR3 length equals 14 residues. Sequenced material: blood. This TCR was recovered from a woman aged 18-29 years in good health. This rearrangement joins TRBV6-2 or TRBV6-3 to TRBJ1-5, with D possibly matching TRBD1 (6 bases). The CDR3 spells CASIYRDNNQPQHF. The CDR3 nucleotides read TGTGCCAGCATCTACCGGGACAACAATCAGCCCCAGCATTTT.